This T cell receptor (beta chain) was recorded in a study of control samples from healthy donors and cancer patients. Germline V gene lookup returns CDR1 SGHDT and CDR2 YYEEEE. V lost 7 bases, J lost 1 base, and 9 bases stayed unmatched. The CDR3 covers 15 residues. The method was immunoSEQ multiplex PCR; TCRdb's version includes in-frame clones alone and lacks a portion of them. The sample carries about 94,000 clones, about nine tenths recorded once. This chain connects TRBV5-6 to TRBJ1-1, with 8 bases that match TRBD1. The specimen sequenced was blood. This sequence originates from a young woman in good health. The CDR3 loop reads CASLFQGAPNTEAFF. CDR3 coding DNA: TGTGCCAGCCTTTTTCAGGGGGCACCGAACACTGAAGCTTTCTTT.